A single sample gave rise to the 29 T cell receptor beta chains below, sequenced in a study of T cell responses to AZD1222 COVID-19 vaccine. Profiled with immunoSEQ multiplex PCR; TCRdb holds only in-frame clones, not every one. This sample carries about 110,000 clones, about 86% of them seen once, and the ten largest clones take approximately 3%. The sequenced sample was peripheral blood, obtained on day 0 of AZD1222 vaccination. The receptors were gathered from an adult in good health.

This chain links TRBV7-8 with TRBJ2-3; the D call may be TRBD1 or TRBD2 (5 bases each). This CDR3 comprises 17 residues. The germline CDR1 and CDR2 sequences are SGHVS and FQNEAQ. With 3 bases removed from V and 6 bases from J, the gap between germline ends came to 22 bases. CDR3 amino acids: CASSFEGTYLSGDTQYF. Here the CDR3 DNA reads TGTGCCAGCAGCTTTGAGGGGACCTACCTTTCGGGGGATACGCAGTATTTT.

The chain is built from TRBV5-4 and TRBJ2-3; 9 bases align to TRBD2. The junction had 8 bases not matched to a gene; V was cut back by 4 bases and J by 2 bases. Germline V CDR1 and CDR2: SGHNT, YYREEE (reference sequence). The CDR3 has 16 residues. The CDR3 coding sequence is TGTGCCAGCAGCCTCTTTAGCGGGGGCACCACAGATACGCAGTATTTT. Its translation is CASSLFSGGTTDTQYF.

V is TRBV15 and J is TRBJ1-5; TRBD1 might be the D (5 bases). This CDR3 spans 15 amino acids. Trimming removed 1 base at V and 3 bases at J, with 10 bases between. CDR1 and CDR2 from the germline V gene are LNHNV and YYDKDF (reference sequence). The CDR3 coding sequence is TGTGCCACCAGCAGAGCAGGGAGAAACAATCAGCCCCAGCATTTT. Its protein is CATSRAGRNNQPQHF.

V usage is TRBV30 and J usage is TRBJ2-7, with 8 bases matching TRBD2. The germline V gene encodes CDR1 GTSNPN and CDR2 SVGIG (reference sequence). The CDR3 consists of 12 residues. V lost 6 bases, J lost 3 bases, and 4 bases stayed unmatched. The CDR3 here is CACGTSGYEQYF. CDR3 nucleotide sequence: TGTGCCTGTGGTACTAGCGGCTACGAGCAGTACTTC. The whole variable domain, remainder taken from reference TRBV30 and TRBJ2-7, is SQTIHQWPATLVQPVGSPLSLECTVEGTSNPNLYWYRQAAGRGLQLLFYSVGIGQISSEVPQNLSASRPQDRQFILSSKKLLLSDSGFYLCACGTSGYEQYFGPGTRLTVT.

The V call is TRBV29-1, the J call TRBJ2-1, with 7 bases lining up with TRBD1. V was pared by 6 bases and J by 5 bases, with 16 bases of the junction left unmatched. This CDR3 contains 16 residues. The germline CDR1 and CDR2 sequences are SQVTM and ANQGSEA. The CDR3 sequence: CSVIAMTGWPDNEQFF. As DNA, the CDR3 is TGCAGCGTGATCGCCATGACAGGGTGGCCCGACAATGAGCAGTTCTTC.

The V and J genes are TRBV5-1 and TRBJ2-5; 8 positions agree with TRBD1. V was pared by 3 bases and J by 2 bases, with 3 bases of the junction left unmatched. The V gene's germline CDR1 is SGHRS and CDR2 YFSETQ. This CDR3 is built from 14 residues. The CDR3, as DNA: TGCGCCAGCAGCTCACAGGGGGGTCAAGAGACCCAGTACTTC. This gives the protein CASSSQGGQETQYF.

This clone was observed a single time. The CDR3 bases are TGCGCCAGCAGCCAGGGGTCAGATACGCAGTATTTT. Translating it yields CASSQGSDTQYF. The chain links TRBV4-1 to TRBJ2-3; no clear D. CDR3 length equals 12 residues. The V end lost 3 bases, the J end lost 4 bases, and 5 bases lay between the germline ends. Germline assignment: CDR1 MGHRA and CDR2 YSYEKL.

The rearrangement uses TRBV2 and TRBJ2-2; D is perhaps TRBD1 (8 bases). The germline CDR1 and CDR2 sequences are SNHLY and FYNNEI. Trimming left V 6 bases short and J 5 bases short, with 13 bases between. The CDR3 sequence is 14 residues long. CDR3 bases: TGTGCCAGCAGAGGACAGGGAGGGACCGGGGAGCTGTTTTTT. This encodes CASRGQGGTGELFF.

This clone was detected only a few times. The V and J genes are TRBV6-6 and TRBJ2-7; 15 bases agree with TRBD2. V was pared by 5 bases and J by 0 bases, with 8 bases of the junction left unmatched. This CDR3 is built from 18 residues. From germline, CDR1 is MNHNY and CDR2 SVGAGI (reference sequence). CDR3 region: CASSPWTSGGASSYEQYF. DNA of the CDR3: TGTGCCAGCAGTCCCTGGACTAGCGGGGGGGCAAGCTCCTACGAGCAGTACTTC.

V usage is TRBV6-1 and J usage is TRBJ1-2; D unresolved. V was trimmed by 5 bases and J by 8 bases, leaving 12 bases between them. Germline V gives CDR1 MNHNS, CDR2 SASEGT. The CDR3 contains 12 residues. CDR3 sequence (DNA): TGTGCCAGCAGTTTGGATCTGGGAGGCTACACCTTC. Translating it yields CASSLDLGGYTF.

V is TRBV11-2 and J is TRBJ2-5, with TRBD1 matching 7 bases. With V trimmed by 0 bases and J by 2 bases, 3 bases remained unmatched. CDR1 is SGHAT, CDR2 FQNNGV, per germline. This CDR3 has 15 amino acids. The CDR3 region has the DNA TGTGCCAGCAGCTTAGAAACAGGGGAGCAAGAGACCCAGTACTTC. Translated: CASSLETGEQETQYF.

This clone was counted only a few times. This chain joins TRBV2 and TRBJ2-3; 7 bases agree with TRBD2. V was pared by 3 bases and J by 2 bases, with 11 bases of the junction left unmatched. Per germline, CDR1 SNHLY and CDR2 FYNNEI. The CDR3 totals 17 residues. CDR3 DNA: TGTGCCAGCAGTGACGGGACTACAACCCTACTCACAGATACGCAGTATTTT. Translated, it gives CASSDGTTTLLTDTQYF.

V is TRBV6-5 and J is TRBJ2-5; possibly TRBD2 for D (6 bases). The CDR3 sequence is 15 residues long. The germline V and J ends were trimmed by 6 bases and 0 bases, with 14 bases remaining between them. From germline, CDR1 is MNHEY and CDR2 SVGAGI. The CDR3 sequence is CASRFGTSYQETQYF. The CDR3 bases are TGTGCCAGCAGATTCGGGACTTCGTACCAAGAGACCCAGTACTTC.

This clone was seen more than once but under ten times. J is TRBJ2-3 and V is TRBV3-1 (or the pseudogene TRBV3-2); possibly TRBD1 for D (6 bases). CDR3 length: 14 amino acids. Per germline, CDR1 LGHDT and CDR2 YNNKEL (reference sequence). The V and J ends lost 6 bases and 4 bases respectively, with 14 bases between them. CDR3 in DNA: TGTGCCAGCAGGGGCTCCTCAGGGGCAGATACGCAGTATTTT. This codes for CASRGSSGADTQYF.

This sequence joins TRBV11-2 and TRBJ1-6, with D perhaps matching TRBD1 (5 bases). V shed 0 bases and J shed 10 bases, with 13 bases lying between them. The germline CDR1 and CDR2 sequences are SGHAT and FQNNGV. The CDR3 contains 15 residues. CDR3 DNA: TGTGCCAGCAGCTTAGATGGGGCAGGTGGATCACCCCTCCACTTT. Translated: CASSLDGAGGSPLHF.

The chain links TRBV14 to TRBJ1-2; 7 bases fit TRBD1. V shed 4 bases and J 2 bases; nucleotides not matched to a gene: 4. The CDR3 has 14 residues. The germline CDR1 and CDR2 sequences are SGHDN and FVKESK. CDR3 protein: CASSLEGQNYGYTF. Written as DNA, the CDR3 is TGTGCCAGCAGCCTCGAGGGACAGAACTATGGCTACACCTTC.

In this sample, this clone turned up once. The rearrangement joins TRBV19 to TRBJ2-3; 12 nucleotides line up with TRBD2. Germline V gene data show CDR1 as LNHDA and CDR2 as SQIVND (reference sequence). The CDR3 sequence is 16 residues long. J gave up 3 bases and V 6 bases, and 7 bases lay outside the gene matches. DNA of the CDR3: TGTGCCAGTAGCGACATGACTAGCGGGGGAACAGATACGCAGTATTTT. Translation gives CASSDMTSGGTDTQYF.

The chain carries TRBV19 and TRBJ2-7; 7 bases line up with TRBD1. J lost 3 bases, V lost 1 base, and 6 bases had no gene match. Per the germline V gene, CDR1 is LNHDA and CDR2 is SQIVND (reference sequence). This CDR3 has 15 residues. Here the CDR3 reads CASSIGTGAYYEQYF. Written as DNA, the CDR3 is TGTGCCAGTAGTATAGGAACAGGGGCGTACTACGAGCAGTACTTC.

This sequence joins TRBV5-4 and TRBJ1-2; D remains unclear. Trimming shortened V by 4 bases and J by 1 base, and 8 bases separated the two germline ends. CDR1 and CDR2 (germline): SGHNT, YYREEE (reference sequence). The CDR3 sequence is 13 residues long. CDR3 in DNA: TGTGCCAGCAGCGCAGACGGTAACTATGGCTACACCTTC. Amino acids: CASSADGNYGYTF.

The chain recombines TRBV5-5 with TRBJ2-3; D perhaps matches TRBD2 (6 bases). The germline CDR1 and CDR2 sequences are SGHKS and YYEKEE (reference sequence). This CDR3 is built from 15 residues. Trimming left V 2 bases short and J 4 bases short, with 14 bases between. In DNA form, the CDR3 reads TGTGCCAGCAGCTTTGTCCCTGCGGGGTCAGATACGCAGTATTTT. Protein product: CASSFVPAGSDTQYF.

The chain joins TRBV5-1 to TRBJ2-5, with 8 nucleotides matching TRBD2. Germline values: CDR1 SGHRS, CDR2 YFSETQ. J lost 1 base, V lost 4 bases, and 6 bases had no gene match. This CDR3 has 15 amino acids. In nucleotides, the CDR3 is TGCGCCAGCAGCCTTAGCGGGGACTCCCAAGAGACCCAGTACTTC. It translates to CASSLSGDSQETQYF. The full variable domain, its missing parts supplied by reference TRBV5-1 and TRBJ2-5, is KAGVTQTPRYLIKTRGQQVTLSCSPISGHRSVSWYQQTPGQGLQFLFEYFSETQRNKGNFPGRFSGRQFSNSRSEMNVSTLELGDSALYLCASSLSGDSQETQYFGPGTRLLVL.

The chain links TRBV6-2 or TRBV6-3 to TRBJ2-1; 10 bases map to TRBD2. Losses at the gene ends were 2 bases for V and 3 bases for J; bases not matched to a gene: 4. Germline V gene sequence: CDR1 MNHEY, CDR2 SVGEGT. CDR3 length: 16 residues. This chain's CDR3 is CASSYERGGLYNEQFF. The CDR3 DNA reads as TGTGCCAGCAGTTACGAGCGGGGGGGCCTCTACAATGAGCAGTTCTTC.

V gene TRBV6-5 combines with J gene TRBJ1-5, with D unclear. The ends were cut back, 0 bases at V and 6 bases at J, with 9 bases in the middle. The germline V gene encodes CDR1 MNHEY and CDR2 SVGAGI. The CDR3 contains 14 residues. The CDR3 bases are TGTGCCAGCAGTTACTCGATTTCGGGTCAGCCCCAGCATTTT. Protein product: CASSYSISGQPQHF.

The chain employs TRBV15 and TRBJ1-1; TRBD1 is a possible D gene (5 bases). The germline CDR1 and CDR2 sequences are LNHNV and YYDKDF (reference sequence). V was clipped by 1 base and J by 4 bases, with 13 bases between them. The length of the CDR3 is 15 residues. Here the CDR3 DNA reads TGTGCCACCAGCAGAGTGAGGGGCGGCGGCACTGAAGCTTTCTTT. This translates into CATSRVRGGGTEAFF.

This clone was recorded only once. The chain is built from TRBV7-8 and TRBJ1-1, with D possibly matching TRBD1 (6 bases). Per the germline V gene, CDR1 is SGHVS and CDR2 is FQNEAQ. The CDR3 runs to 15 residues. V was trimmed by 1 base and J by 1 base, leaving 10 bases between them. CDR3 DNA sequence: TGTGCCAGCAGCTTAGTTCCAGGGGAGAACACTGAAGCTTTCTTT. Protein product: CASSLVPGENTEAFF.

V and J are TRBV28 and TRBJ1-5; D possibly corresponds to TRBD1 (6 bases). There are 16 residues in the CDR3. Germline CDR1 reads MDHEN; CDR2 reads SYDVKM. V lost 4 bases and J lost 4, with 17 bases in between. CDR3 amino acids: CASSSRSRGRNQPQHF. The CDR3 nucleotides read TGTGCCAGCAGTTCCAGGAGCAGGGGTCGTAATCAGCCCCAGCATTTT.

V is TRBV21-1 and J is TRBJ1-1. TRBV21-1 is a documented pseudogene. The length of the CDR3 is 9 residues. DNA of the CDR3: TGTGCCAGCAACGAGTCAGACCACTTT. Translated, it gives CASNESDHF.

This chain links TRBV2 with TRBJ2-7; D is unclear. The CDR3 consists of 14 residues. V was clipped by 6 bases and J by 0 bases, with 12 bases between them. Per germline, CDR1 SNHLY and CDR2 FYNNEI. The CDR3 DNA sequence: TGTGCCAGCAGACAATCATGGGCCTCCTACGAGCAGTACTTC. Protein: CASRQSWASYEQYF.

The gene calls are TRBV7-9 and TRBJ2-1; 13 bases agree with TRBD2. Germline trimming cut 5 bases from V and 7 bases from J; bases unmatched to any gene: 14. The CDR3 consists of 18 residues. Germline CDR1 is SEHNR and CDR2 is FQNEAQ (reference sequence). This CDR3 reads CASSRQSGTSGAGNEQFF. Here the CDR3 DNA reads TGTGCCAGCAGCCGGCAGTCCGGGACTAGCGGGGCTGGGAATGAGCAGTTCTTC.